The present T cell receptor (beta chain) was sequenced within a study of T cell clusters in autoimmune cytopenias. Study context: A median age of around 60 years and mean of nearly 57 years characterized healthy donor controls.

TRB was amplified from roughly 250 ng of peripheral blood genomic DNA per sample. TRB was amplified by touch-down multiplex PCR, primer pools A and B combined. TCRdb derives one entry per CDR3 protein from the multiplex PCR reads, leaving out DNA. The listing records 4,000 to 4,500 distinct CDR3 sequences. CDR1 and CDR2 (germline): KGHDR, SFDVKD. CDR3 length: 18 amino acids. This sample also appeared in a second study, on T cell repertoires in aging, cancer and after chemotherapy.

This sequence was found in a human donor in good health. The genes are TRBV24-1 and TRBJ2-3; TCRdb picks TRBD1, but there is no DNA to check that call. Sequencing used peripheral blood. CDR3 region: CATSDDSGTGGVRDTQYF.